This T cell receptor (beta chain) was documented in a study of cytomegalovirus exposure and HLA in healthy donors. Researchers ran the PCR with 60 Vbeta and 13 Jbeta primers. Clones were read by immunoSEQ multiplex PCR, and TCRdb kept only the in-frame ones, dropping some. This sample has 150,000 or so clones, with 74% found just once. The sequenced material came from PBMCs. The receptor was isolated from a man aged 25 to 40 in good health and CMV-seronegative.

CDR3 protein: CASSTLGTQYF. In DNA form, the CDR3 reads TGCGCCAGCAGCACCCTAGGCACCCAGTACTTC. This rearrangement joins TRBV5-1 to TRBJ2-5; the D is unclear. The V and J ends lost 4 bases and 8 bases respectively, with 9 bases between them. CDR1 and CDR2 from the germline V gene are SGHRS and YFSETQ. This CDR3 region has 11 residues.